A single sample is the source of the 29 T cell receptor beta chains below, sequenced in a study of CD8 T cells in Susac syndrome. cDNA came from around 0.5 to 1 ug RNA primed by random hexamers. Using its own MiXCR run on the immunoSEQ multiplex PCR reads, TCRdb lists one record per CDR3 protein. The sample yields 120,000 or so distinct CDR3 sequences, roughly 94% seen once. The specimen was CD4+ T cells from PBMCs. These TCRs come from a human donor in good health.

The gene calls are TRBV12-3 or TRBV12-4 and TRBJ1-5, with TRBD1 as a possible D gene (6 bases). Trimming shortened V by 4 bases and J by 7 bases, and 17 bases separated the two germline ends. This CDR3 contains 15 residues. The CDR3 DNA reads as TGTGCCAGCAGTTCAGTCGCAGGGGCGGAGCAGCCCCAGCATTTT. Protein sequence: CASSSVAGAEQPQHF.

The chain carries TRBV9 and TRBJ2-7, with 10 bases identical to TRBD2. V dropped 3 bases and J dropped 6; count of bases not matched to a gene: 12. This CDR3 spans 16 amino acids. The germline V gene has CDR1 SGDLS and CDR2 YYNGEE. The DNA for the CDR3 is TGTGCCAGCAGCGAGGGGCCAGCGGGAGGGCCCGCCGAGCAGTACTTC. Translation gives CASSEGPAGGPAEQYF.

V is TRBV19 and J is TRBJ2-3; 8 nucleotides agree with TRBD1. The junction had 5 bases not matched to a gene; V was cut back by 8 bases and J by 1 base. CDR1 is LNHDA, CDR2 SQIVND, per germline (reference sequence). The CDR3 sequence is 14 residues long. CDR3 bases: TGTGCCAGTTCCTCGACAGGGGGCACAGATACGCAGTATTTT. It is translated as CASSSTGGTDTQYF.

The rearrangement links TRBV18 to TRBJ2-1, with D perhaps TRBD1 or TRBD2 (5 bases each). Germline V lookup: CDR1 KGHSH, CDR2 LQKENI. V was clipped by 5 bases and J by 0 bases, with 14 bases between them. The CDR3 runs to 16 residues. The CDR3 loop is CASSKGTASSYNEQFF. The CDR3 DNA is TGTGCCAGCTCAAAAGGGACGGCCAGCTCCTACAATGAGCAGTTCTTC.

This chain connects TRBV11-2 to TRBJ2-7; D possibly matches TRBD1 or TRBD2 (5 bases each). Per the germline V gene, CDR1 is SGHAT and CDR2 is FQNNGV. The CDR3 is 14 residues long. The V end was cut by 0 bases, the J end by 9 bases, with 15 bases between. The CDR3 DNA sequence: TGTGCCAGCAGCTTAGAGAGAGGGGCCGCCGGGCAGTACTTC. This encodes CASSLERGAAGQYF.

The chain employs TRBV4-2 and TRBJ1-2, with 8 bases that match TRBD1. The V and J ends lost 3 bases and 5 bases, in that order; junction bases with no gene match: 5. In germline, CDR1 is LGHNA, CDR2 YNFKEQ. This CDR3 is 14 amino acids long. The CDR3 region is CASSHGDRSYGYTF. The CDR3 DNA reads as TGTGCCAGCAGCCATGGGGACAGGTCGTATGGCTACACCTTC.

The rearrangement links TRBV12-3 or TRBV12-4 to TRBJ2-5; no definite D call. V lost 4 bases and J lost 5, with 8 bases in between. CDR3 length: 12 residues. The CDR3 reads CASSSQVETQYF. The CDR3 DNA follows: TGTGCCAGCAGTTCCCAAGTGGAGACCCAGTACTTC.

The genes are TRBV9 and TRBJ1-1, with D tentatively TRBD1 (5 bases). The V gene's germline CDR1 is SGDLS and CDR2 YYNGEE. V was shortened by 5 bases and J by 4 bases, with 24 bases between the two germline ends. There are 17 residues in the CDR3. For the CDR3, the DNA is TGTGCCAGCAGTAGCGGACATCCGACGTCGAGGAGCACTGAAGCTTTCTTT. Amino acids: CASSSGHPTSRSTEAFF.

This chain uses TRBV3-1 with TRBJ2-2; D may be TRBD1 (5 bases). V shed 1 base and J shed 1 base, with 7 bases lying between them. The CDR3 extends over 15 amino acids. Looked up from germline, CDR1 is LGHDT and CDR2 is YNNKEL (reference sequence). The CDR3: CASSQGQLNTGELFF. The CDR3 DNA follows: TGTGCCAGCAGCCAAGGACAGCTGAACACCGGGGAGCTGTTTTTT.

The genes are TRBV29-1 and TRBJ1-1; TRBD1 might be the D (5 bases). This CDR3 has 13 residues. The germline CDR1 and CDR2 sequences are SQVTM and ANQGSEA. V lost 4 bases, J lost 0 bases, and 9 bases lay in between. The CDR3 sequence: CSVAGVMNTEAFF. Here the CDR3 DNA reads TGCAGCGTTGCGGGGGTTATGAACACTGAAGCTTTCTTT.

The V call is TRBV27, the J call TRBJ1-3; D might be TRBD1 (5 bases). The V end lost 8 bases, the J end lost 9 bases, and 14 bases lay between the germline ends. This CDR3 contains 12 residues. Germline V gene data show CDR1 as MNHEY and CDR2 as SMNVEV (reference sequence). CDR3 nucleotide sequence: TGTGCCAGCCGACCCAACGGGGGCACCATATATTTT. Protein product: CASRPNGGTIYF.

V is TRBV15 and J is TRBJ2-3, with TRBD2 as a possible D gene (6 bases). Per germline, CDR1 LNHNV and CDR2 YYDKDF (reference sequence). The V gene lost 4 bases and the J gene lost 4 bases, with 9 bases spanning the gap. This CDR3 contains 13 residues. Here the CDR3 DNA reads TGTGCCACCAGCACGGGAGAGGCAGATACGCAGTATTTT. This gives the protein CATSTGEADTQYF.

The chain links TRBV5-4 to TRBJ1-1; D perhaps matches TRBD1 (5 bases). The CDR3 runs to 14 residues. CDR1 SGHNT and CDR2 YYREEE come from the germline V gene (reference sequence). V lost 2 bases to trimming and J lost 8 bases, with 16 bases between them. The CDR3 here is CASSLDSEDSEAFF. CDR3 bases: TGTGCCAGCAGCTTAGACAGTGAAGACTCGGAAGCTTTCTTT. Supplemented by reference TRBV5-4 and TRBJ1-1, the full variable domain reads ETGVTQSPTHLIKTRGQQVTLRCSSQSGHNTVSWYQQALGQGPQFIFQYYREEENGRGNFPPRFSGLQFPNYSSELNVNALELDDSALYLCASSLDSEDSEAFFGQGTRLTVV.

The chain couples TRBV3-1 to TRBJ1-5, with D unresolved. The CDR3 has 13 amino acids. The germline V gene encodes CDR1 LGHDT and CDR2 YNNKEL (reference sequence). The germline V and J ends were trimmed by 4 bases and 4 bases, with 8 bases remaining between them. CDR3: CASSLRENQPQHF. CDR3 nucleotides: TGTGCCAGCAGCCTCAGAGAAAATCAGCCCCAGCATTTT.

This rearrangement joins TRBV29-1 to TRBJ1-2, with D unclear. V gave up 4 bases and J gave up 2 bases, with 8 bases separating them. This CDR3 has 12 residues. Per the germline V gene, CDR1 is SQVTM and CDR2 is ANQGSEA. CDR3 residues: CSVGEENYGYTF. CDR3 nucleotides: TGCAGCGTTGGAGAGGAAAACTATGGCTACACCTTC.

J is TRBJ2-1 and V is TRBV7-9; TRBD2 matches 7 bases. CDR1 SEHNR and CDR2 FQNEAQ come from the germline V gene (reference sequence). This CDR3 is built from 18 residues. After removal of 7 bases from V and 9 bases from J, the junction contained 24 bases not matched to a gene. The CDR3 spells CASTLEASGPPGRGEQFF. The DNA of the CDR3 is TGTGCCAGCACCCTCGAAGCTAGCGGCCCCCCCGGTAGGGGTGAGCAGTTCTTC.

The chain joins TRBV2 to TRBJ2-2, with TRBD1 matching over 8 bases. In germline, CDR1 is SNHLY, CDR2 FYNNEI. CDR3 length: 15 amino acids. Trimming at V came to 3 bases and at J to 3 bases, leaving 3 bases not matched to a gene. CDR3 sequence reads: CASSEDRADTGELFF. The CDR3 nucleotides read TGTGCCAGCAGTGAGGACAGGGCTGACACCGGGGAGCTGTTTTTT.

V usage is TRBV12-3 or TRBV12-4 and J usage is TRBJ1-2, with 9 bases that match TRBD1. The CDR3 length is 14 residues. The V segment lost 7 bases and the J segment 9 bases; nucleotides outside the gene matches: 12. The CDR3 region is CASNSLGTGTSYTF. CDR3 DNA sequence: TGTGCCAGCAACTCCCTGGGGACAGGGACGAGCTACACCTTC.

This chain connects TRBV19 to TRBJ2-1, with 8 bases aligning to TRBD1. With V trimmed by 5 bases and J by 0 bases, 9 bases remained unmatched. The CDR3 is 17 residues long. Germline V lookup: CDR1 LNHDA, CDR2 SQIVND (reference sequence). The CDR3 region is CASSDAGTGLSYNEQFF. The CDR3 bases are TGTGCCAGTAGTGATGCCGGGACAGGCCTCTCCTACAATGAGCAGTTCTTC.

V usage is TRBV19 and J usage is TRBJ1-5; D is perhaps TRBD1 (5 bases). The CDR3 consists of 14 residues. The V end was cut by 4 bases, the J end by 1 base, with 8 bases between. Germline values: CDR1 LNHDA, CDR2 SQIVND (reference sequence). CDR3 sequence reads: CASSTRQSNQPQHF. In nucleotides, the CDR3 is TGTGCCAGTAGTACCCGACAGAGCAATCAGCCCCAGCATTTT.

Here the CDR3 reads CASRRQGTHQPQHF. CDR3 sequence (DNA): TGTGCCAGCAGGAGGCAGGGTACTCATCAGCCCCAGCATTTT. The chain carries TRBV28 and TRBJ1-5; the D gene is possibly TRBD1 (5 bases). CDR1 and CDR2 (germline): MDHEN, SYDVKM. Trimming cost V 6 bases and J 5 bases, with 14 bases left between them. The CDR3 length is 14 residues.

The CDR3 region has the DNA TGCAGCGTTGGGGGGCCTGACCAGGGTGGCTACACCTTC. Translated, it gives CSVGGPDQGGYTF. The chain has TRBV29-1 and TRBJ1-2; TRBD1 is a possible D gene (6 bases). Germline V gene lookup returns CDR1 SQVTM and CDR2 ANQGSEA. V lost 4 bases and J lost 7, with 16 bases in between. The CDR3 extends over 13 amino acids.

This chain connects TRBV28 to TRBJ1-2, with no clear D. Trimming removed 3 bases at V and 7 bases at J, with 15 bases between. The CDR3 is made up of 14 amino acids. The germline V gene encodes CDR1 MDHEN and CDR2 SYDVKM. CDR3 sequence (DNA): TGTGCCAGCAGTTTGGTGGGTTTGCTCGGTGGCTACACCTTC. Its protein is CASSLVGLLGGYTF.

The chain combines TRBV5-4 with TRBJ1-2; D may be TRBD1 (5 bases). V lost 3 bases, J lost 4 bases, and 22 bases lay in between. Looked up from germline, CDR1 is SGHNT and CDR2 is YYREEE (reference sequence). The CDR3 is made up of 17 amino acids. CDR3 sequence (DNA): TGTGCCAGCAGCTACAGACCCGCCCGAGGGGAAGGCTATGGCTACACCTTC. Residues: CASSYRPARGEGYGYTF.

The chain carries TRBV12-3 or TRBV12-4 and TRBJ1-5; D perhaps matches TRBD1 (6 bases). The CDR3 has 16 amino acids. V lost 6 bases, J lost 4 bases, and 19 bases lay in between. CDR3 loop: CASSPSWGTPNQPQHF. CDR3 nucleotide sequence: TGTGCCAGCAGCCCGTCGTGGGGGACACCAAATCAGCCCCAGCATTTT.

This chain connects TRBV27 to TRBJ2-7; D not certain. The CDR3 contains 15 residues. CDR1 MNHEY and CDR2 SMNVEV come from the germline V gene (reference sequence). V was pared by 3 bases and J by 0 bases, with 12 bases between. CDR3 DNA sequence: TGTGCCAGCAGTTTCCTCTGGGGATCCTCCTACGAGCAGTACTTC. Protein product: CASSFLWGSSYEQYF.

The J gene is TRBJ2-3, the V gene TRBV6-2 or TRBV6-3; 13 bases agree with TRBD2. V shed 2 bases and J 4 bases; nucleotides not matched to a gene: 6. There are 17 residues in the CDR3. Germline loops: CDR1 MNHEY, CDR2 SVGEGT. This CDR3 reads CASSYPRTSGSADTQYF. The CDR3 DNA follows: TGTGCCAGCAGTTACCCTAGGACTAGCGGGAGCGCAGATACGCAGTATTTT.

The chain has TRBV16 and TRBJ2-1; D not certain. V lost 0 bases and J lost 6, with 9 bases in between. The CDR3 is 14 residues long. Germline loops: CDR1 KGHSY, CDR2 FQNENV. The CDR3 bases are TGTGCCAGCAGCCAATCGCTGGGTATCAATGAGCAGTTCTTC. Protein sequence: CASSQSLGINEQFF.

This chain joins TRBV2 and TRBJ1-2; D is undetermined. The CDR3 has 12 residues. V shed 1 base and J shed 8 bases, with 8 bases lying between them. Per the germline V gene, CDR1 is SNHLY and CDR2 is FYNNEI. The CDR3 region is CASSEVPAGYTF. CDR3 sequence (DNA): TGTGCCAGCAGTGAAGTCCCGGCGGGCTACACCTTC.